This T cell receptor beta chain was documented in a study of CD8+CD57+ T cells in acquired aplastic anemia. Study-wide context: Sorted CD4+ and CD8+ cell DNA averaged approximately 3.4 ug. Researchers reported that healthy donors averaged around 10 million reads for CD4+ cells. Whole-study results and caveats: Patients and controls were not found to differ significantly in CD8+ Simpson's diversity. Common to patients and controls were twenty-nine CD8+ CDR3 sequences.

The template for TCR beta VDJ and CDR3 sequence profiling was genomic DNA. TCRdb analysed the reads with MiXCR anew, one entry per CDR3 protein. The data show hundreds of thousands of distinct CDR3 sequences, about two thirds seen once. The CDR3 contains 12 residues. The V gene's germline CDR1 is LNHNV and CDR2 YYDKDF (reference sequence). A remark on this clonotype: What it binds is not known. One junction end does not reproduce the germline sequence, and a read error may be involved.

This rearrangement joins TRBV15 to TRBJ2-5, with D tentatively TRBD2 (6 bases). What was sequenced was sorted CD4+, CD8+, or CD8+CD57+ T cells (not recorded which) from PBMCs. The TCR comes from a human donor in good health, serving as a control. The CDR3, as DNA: TGTGCCAGCAGCGTAAACGGGGGAACCCAGTACTTC. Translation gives CASSVNGGTQYF.